What follows are 26 T cell receptor beta chains derived from one specimen sequenced in a study of graft-versus-host responses after intestinal transplantation (dated by TCRdb to about 2021). Libraries were built with the immunoSEQ multiplex PCR assay. Drawn from immuneACCESS, this table holds only the in-frame rearrangements with V and J called that TCRdb kept. Clones are partly lost; checked studies trace under half to an unresolved V gene and leave the rest unexplained. This sample comprises about 21,000 clones, around 92% of them detected only once. Around two fifths of the sample is taken by the ten largest. Sequenced here: PBMCs, sampled roughly 260 days after intestinal transplant. Every receptor here comes from a human patient who received an intestinal transplant, so some T cells may come from the graft donor.

V usage is TRBV19 and J usage is TRBJ1-3; possibly TRBD1 for D (6 bases). The germline V gene encodes CDR1 LNHDA and CDR2 SQIVND (reference sequence). The V and J ends lost 4 bases and 2 bases respectively, with 6 bases between them. CDR3 length: 13 residues. CDR3 sequence (DNA): TGTGCCAGTAGTACAGGGGCTGGAAACACCATATATTTT. This codes for CASSTGAGNTIYF.

J is TRBJ1-1 and V is TRBV7-2; TRBD1 aligns across 8 bases. V dropped 1 base and J dropped 6; count of bases not matched to a gene: 1. Germline CDR1 reads SGHTA; CDR2 reads FQGNSA. The CDR3 loop spans 13 amino acids. CDR3 DNA: TGTGCCAGCAGCTTAGACAGGGGGGCTGAAGCTTTCTTT. It specifies CASSLDRGAEAFF.

V gene TRBV10-2 combines with J gene TRBJ2-1; no definite D call. Germline V lookup: CDR1 WSHSY, CDR2 SAAADI. The CDR3 runs to 14 residues. Trimming removed 6 bases at V and 9 bases at J, with 18 bases between. The CDR3 sequence: CASSGEYAATEQFF. The CDR3 DNA reads as TGCGCCAGCAGCGGAGAGTACGCAGCGACTGAGCAGTTCTTC.

The chain combines TRBV9 with TRBJ2-3; tentative D call: TRBD2 (6 bases). The CDR3 length is 16 residues. Trimming took off 0 bases at V and 3 bases at J, with 14 bases between the two ends. Germline lookup yields CDR1 SGDLS and CDR2 YYNGEE. The CDR3 nucleotides are TGTGCCAGCAGCGTAGATGGGAGGCTTGGGACAGATACGCAGTATTTT. Translating gives CASSVDGRLGTDTQYF.

V is TRBV11-1 and J is TRBJ2-7; TRBD2 aligns across 8 bases. This CDR3 comprises 14 residues. Germline values: CDR1 SGHAT, CDR2 FQDESV (reference sequence). V shed 3 bases, J shed 1 base, and the junction held 2 bases outside the gene matches. The CDR3, as DNA: TGTGCCAGCAGCTTGCGGGGGGTATCCTACGAGCAGTACTTC. Its translation: CASSLRGVSYEQYF.

The chain has TRBV5-1 and TRBJ2-3; D is unresolved. CDR3 length: 14 amino acids. Trimming cost V 2 bases and J 5 bases, with 12 bases left between them. Germline V gene sequence: CDR1 SGHRS, CDR2 YFSETQ. This chain's CDR3 is CASSFRYSEDTQYF. In DNA form, the CDR3 reads TGCGCCAGCAGCTTTCGGTATTCGGAAGATACGCAGTATTTT.

This clone has only a few counts. The chain uses TRBV5-1 and TRBJ1-2, with D uncertain. Germline loops: CDR1 SGHRS, CDR2 YFSETQ. V was shortened by 6 bases and J by 4 bases, with 4 bases between the two germline ends. The CDR3 runs to 10 residues. CDR3 residues: CASKGYGYTF. CDR3 coding DNA: TGCGCCAGCAAGGGCTATGGCTACACCTTC.

The chain links TRBV4-2 to TRBJ2-5; perhaps TRBD1 as D (5 bases). CDR3 length: 15 residues. The V and J ends lost 0 bases and 5 bases respectively, with 13 bases between them. Per germline, CDR1 LGHNA and CDR2 YNFKEQ. The CDR3 coding sequence is TGTGCCAGCAGCCAAGAAGGGCTAGGGGTGGAGACCCAGTACTTC. This codes for CASSQEGLGVETQYF.

The rearrangement uses TRBV7-9 and TRBJ2-5; a weak D match, TRBD1 (5 bases). The CDR3 covers 13 residues. Germline V gene sequence: CDR1 SEHNR, CDR2 FQNEAQ (reference sequence). With 2 bases removed from V and 5 bases from J, the gap between germline ends came to 9 bases. This CDR3 is CASSLQGDETQYF. The CDR3 nucleotides are TGTGCCAGCAGCTTACAGGGCGATGAGACCCAGTACTTC.

The chain employs TRBV5-5 and TRBJ1-5, with a weak D call TRBD1 (5 bases). The CDR3 length is 15 residues. V was trimmed by 3 bases and J by 5 bases, leaving 15 bases between them. Germline V lookup: CDR1 SGHKS, CDR2 YYEKEE (reference sequence). The CDR3 DNA is TGTGCCAGCAGCTGGGGCTTGAAGACGTATCAGCCCCAGCATTTT. Protein product: CASSWGLKTYQPQHF.

The rearrangement joins TRBV4-1 to TRBJ1-6, with D maybe TRBD1 (5 bases). V dropped 0 bases and J dropped 7 bases, with 10 bases sitting between them. The CDR3 is 15 residues long. Germline V gene sequence: CDR1 MGHRA, CDR2 YSYEKL. The CDR3 coding sequence is TGCGCCAGCAGCCAAGATTGGCAGGGCAATTCACCCCTCCACTTT. Protein: CASSQDWQGNSPLHF.

The CDR3 nucleotides read TGTGCCAGCAGTGGAGTTCTTACCTACGAGCAGTACTTC. Residues: CASSGVLTYEQYF. The chain is built from TRBV2 and TRBJ2-7; D ambiguous. Trimming cost V 4 bases and J 2 bases, with 9 bases left between them. CDR3 length: 13 amino acids. Germline V gives CDR1 SNHLY, CDR2 FYNNEI.

The rearrangement uses TRBV9 and TRBJ2-1; 9 bases align to TRBD2. Germline CDR1 is SGDLS and CDR2 is YYNGEE. J gave up 5 bases and V 2 bases, and 5 bases lay outside the gene matches. This CDR3 is 15 amino acids long. The DNA for the CDR3 is TGTGCCAGCAGCGTCCCGGGACTAGCAGACAATGAGCAGTTCTTC. Protein: CASSVPGLADNEQFF.

The CDR3 reads CASSLFNQPQHF. The CDR3, as DNA: TGTGCCAGTAGTTTATTCAATCAGCCCCAGCATTTT. The chain recombines TRBV19 with TRBJ1-5; D gene uncertain. Trimming removed 5 bases at V and 3 bases at J, with 5 bases between. Germline CDR1 reads LNHDA; CDR2 reads SQIVND (reference sequence). This CDR3 has 12 amino acids.

In its sample, this clone was seen once. V usage is TRBV19 and J usage is TRBJ1-2; D not resolved. The V and J ends lost 7 bases and 2 bases respectively, with 11 bases between them. Germline lookup yields CDR1 LNHDA and CDR2 SQIVND (reference sequence). This CDR3 has 13 residues. The CDR3 protein is CASKEKGNYGYTF. CDR3 sequence (DNA): TGTGCCAGTAAAGAGAAGGGAAACTATGGCTACACCTTC. Combining the CDR3 with reference TRBV19 and TRBJ1-2 gives the whole variable domain DGGITQSPKYLFRKEGQNVTLSCEQNLNHDAMYWYRQDPGQGLRLIYYSQIVNDFQKGDIAEGYSVSREKKESFPLTVTSAQKNPTAFYLCASKEKGNYGYTFGSGTRLTVV.

This rearrangement joins TRBV7-9 to TRBJ1-4; 9 bases line up with TRBD1. The CDR3 extends over 16 amino acids. The germline CDR1 and CDR2 sequences are SEHNR and FQNEAQ (reference sequence). The trim removed 6 bases at V and 0 bases at J, leaving 5 bases unmatched. The CDR3 DNA sequence: TGTGCCAGCAGTACGGACAGGGGAACAACTAATGAAAAACTGTTTTTT. Translating it yields CASSTDRGTTNEKLFF.

The V gene is TRBV7-9, the J gene TRBJ2-1; D is undetermined. The V gene lost 1 base and the J gene lost 8 bases, with 9 bases spanning the gap. The CDR3 loop spans 13 amino acids. In germline, CDR1 is SEHNR, CDR2 FQNEAQ (reference sequence). CDR3 region: CASSLVRMDEQFF. The DNA of the CDR3 is TGTGCCAGCAGCTTAGTCAGGATGGATGAGCAGTTCTTC.

The chain combines TRBV21-1 with TRBJ2-1; TRBD1 was called by the table and not checked on the DNA. TRBV21-1 is termed a pseudogene. The CDR3 is made up of 16 amino acids. The CDR3 protein is CASRRVGQPLYNEQFF. The CDR3 region has the DNA TGTGCCAGCAGAAGGGTCGGACAGCCCCTATACAATGAGCAGTTCTTC.

The CDR3, as DNA: TGTGCCAGCAGCGCGGAGGGGCCTCAACAGGAATTCTATGGCTACACCTTC. Its translation is CASSAEGPQQEFYGYTF. The rearrangement uses TRBV9 and TRBJ1-2, with D perhaps TRBD1 (5 bases). CDR3 length: 17 amino acids. Germline assignment: CDR1 SGDLS and CDR2 YYNGEE. The V gene lost 3 bases and the J gene lost 4 bases, with 22 bases spanning the gap.

The chain recombines TRBV18 with TRBJ1-3, with 8 bases fitting TRBD1. With V trimmed by 3 bases and J by 2 bases, 6 bases remained unmatched. Germline loops: CDR1 KGHSH, CDR2 LQKENI. This CDR3 region has 16 residues. The CDR3 protein is CASSPETGGTGNTIYF. CDR3 DNA: TGTGCCAGCTCACCTGAAACAGGGGGAACTGGAAACACCATATATTTT.

The J gene is TRBJ2-3, the V gene TRBV19, with 7 bases identical to TRBD2. Germline-derived CDR1 and CDR2 are LNHDA and SQIVND (reference sequence). J gave up 4 bases and V 6 bases, and 7 bases lay outside the gene matches. This CDR3 spans 14 amino acids. The CDR3, as DNA: TGTGCCAGTAGGGTGGGCGGGAGCGCAGATACGCAGTATTTT. Translated, it gives CASRVGGSADTQYF.

The CDR3 here is CASSEEGWGFSGANVLTF. The CDR3, as DNA: TGTGCCAGCAGTGAAGAGGGATGGGGGTTCTCTGGGGCCAACGTCCTGACTTTC. This chain links TRBV6-1 with TRBJ2-6; either TRBD1 or TRBD2 may fit D (5 bases each). CDR3 length equals 18 residues. The germline gives CDR1 MNHNS, CDR2 SASEGT. The V end lost 1 base, the J end lost 0 bases, and 13 bases lay between the germline ends.

The rearrangement links TRBV11-1 to TRBJ2-1; weak D call: TRBD2 (6 bases). The CDR3 runs to 18 residues. Trimming pared 2 bases from V and 0 bases from J, leaving 17 bases between. Germline CDR1 SGHAT, CDR2 FQDESV (reference sequence). The CDR3 protein is CASSLSSPPGDSYNEQFF. The CDR3 coding sequence is TGTGCCAGCAGCTTATCTAGTCCTCCGGGGGACTCCTACAATGAGCAGTTCTTC.

The chain carries TRBV6-5 and TRBJ1-2; D not resolved. Germline V CDR1 and CDR2: MNHEY, SVGAGI. This CDR3 is 15 amino acids long. The V gene lost 0 bases and the J gene lost 4 bases, with 12 bases spanning the gap. The CDR3 DNA reads TGTGCCAGCAGTTACTCACGGGTTGCATCCTATGGCTACACCTTC. Translating gives CASSYSRVASYGYTF.

This chain uses TRBV7-9 with TRBJ2-7, with D tentatively TRBD1 (5 bases). V lost 6 bases to trimming and J lost 2 bases, with 14 bases between them. The CDR3 spans 14 residues. From germline, CDR1 is SEHNR and CDR2 FQNEAQ (reference sequence). The CDR3 bases are TGTGCCAGCAGTTTATTCTTACAGGCCTACGAGCAGTACTTC. It codes for CASSLFLQAYEQYF.

This rearrangement joins TRBV2 to TRBJ1-2; tentative D call: TRBD1 (5 bases). Germline V CDR1 and CDR2: SNHLY, FYNNEI. The V end was cut by 3 bases, the J end by 2 bases, with 13 bases between. The CDR3 has 15 amino acids. This CDR3 is CASSDIGRGNYGYTF. The CDR3 DNA reads TGTGCCAGCAGTGACATTGGGCGGGGCAACTATGGCTACACCTTC.